The sequence of this T cell receptor (beta chain) was determined in a study of shared clonotypes between healthy human individuals. The study's findings and limits: Naive subsets tended to show greater estimated richness than memory subsets.

Here immunoSEQ multiplex PCR was the method, and the copy in TCRdb shows in-frame clones only, minus some. The sample includes about 110,000 clones, roughly two thirds of them seen just once. V was pared by 4 bases and J by 7 bases, with 10 bases of the junction left unmatched. The CDR3 consists of 16 residues. Germline V CDR1 and CDR2: SGHRS, YFSETQ. This clone was seen a single time. As yet, its antigen is unknown. The rearrangement links TRBV5-1 to TRBJ2-3; TRBD2 aligns across 12 bases. The receptor comes from a woman under 40 in good health. Material for sequencing was memory CD8+ T cells sorted from blood. Subset denoted: CD45RO+ cells pooled with CCR7-negative TemRA cells. This CDR3 reads CASSGRLAGVINTQYF. CDR3 in DNA: TGCGCCAGCAGCGGGCGACTAGCGGGAGTGATAAATACGCAGTATTTT.